The T cell receptor beta chain under discussion was sequenced for a study of T cell responses to AZD1222 COVID-19 vaccine. Germline CDR1 SEHNR, CDR2 FQNEAQ (reference sequence). This CDR3 is built from 13 residues. V lost 5 bases and J 10 bases, leaving 15 bases between the germline ends. Sequenced by immunoSEQ multiplex PCR; TCRdb stores in-frame clones only, minus some. The data show some 140,000 clones, about 88% seen once. Study results and limitations: Among those given AZD1222, only five or six were seropositive at baseline. Most donors were white British, females outnumbered males, and clonal diversity was possibly underestimated.

As regards this clone: What it recognizes is unknown.

The sequenced sample was peripheral blood, obtained on day 0 of AZD1222 vaccination. The genes are TRBV7-9 and TRBJ2-1; possible D gene TRBD2, 6 bases. The TCR sequence derives from an adult in good health. The CDR3 DNA follows: TGTGCCAGCAGCCGTAAGGCGGGAAGCGAGCAGTTCTTC. As protein: CASSRKAGSEQFF.